This TCR beta chain comes out of a study of OX40 agonist ivuxolimab in advanced cancers. General study results and limits: With doses of 0.1-3.0 mg/kg, partial responders showed among the lowest clonal expansion. CD4+ and CD8+ blood T cells expanded clonally by week 6 at 0.1 to 3.0 mg/kg. Among expanded peripheral T cells, antigen specificity went undetermined.

Concerning this clone: Its antigen is as yet unknown.

Only in-frame clones appear in the TCRdb table, and some are missing; sequencing was by immunoSEQ multiplex PCR. Of just under 65,000 clones listed, around 81% are singletons. There are 15 residues in the CDR3. V was pared by 4 bases and J by 3 bases, with 6 bases of the junction left unmatched. CDR1 is SGHRS, CDR2 YFSETQ, per germline. The chain combines TRBV5-1 with TRBJ2-1; 8 bases are a match to TRBD1. The source material was CD4+ or CD8+ T cells sorted from blood, sampled in a trial of the OX40 agonist ivuxolimab. The receptor comes from an adult with an advanced solid tumor such as melanoma, head and neck, liver or kidney cancer. Here the CDR3 DNA reads TGCGCCAGCAGCACTTACAGGGGGGACTACAATGAGCAGTTCTTC. It specifies CASSTYRGDYNEQFF.